This TCR beta chain was recovered during a study of blood T cell repertoires in COVID-19. CDR1 is GTSNPN and CDR2 is SVGIG in the germline V gene (reference sequence). The V and J ends lost 0 bases and 5 bases respectively, with 7 bases between them. The CDR3 extends over 12 amino acids. Assay: immunoSEQ multiplex PCR; the TCRdb copy retains only in-frame clones and omits some. The sample consists of about 240,000 clones, approximately 78% of them appearing once. This clone was detected a few times. The chain is built from TRBV30 and TRBJ1-2; no clear D. The TCR was taken from a woman aged 60-75 years with active or convalescent COVID-19. The specimen sequenced was peripheral blood. CDR3 in DNA: TGTGCCTGGAGTGTCGGTTTTTATGGCTACACCTTC. Its translation is CAWSVGFYGYTF.